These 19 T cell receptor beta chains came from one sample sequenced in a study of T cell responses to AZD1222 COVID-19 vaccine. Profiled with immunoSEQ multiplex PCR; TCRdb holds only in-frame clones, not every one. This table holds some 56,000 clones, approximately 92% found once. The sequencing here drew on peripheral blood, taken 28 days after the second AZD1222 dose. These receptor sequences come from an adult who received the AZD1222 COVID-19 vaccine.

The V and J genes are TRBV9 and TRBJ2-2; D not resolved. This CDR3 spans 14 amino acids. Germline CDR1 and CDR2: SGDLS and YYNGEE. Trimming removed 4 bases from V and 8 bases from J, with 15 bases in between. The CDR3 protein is CASSTFGSGGELFF. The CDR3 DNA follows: TGTGCCAGCAGCACATTCGGTTCTGGAGGGGAGCTGTTTTTT.

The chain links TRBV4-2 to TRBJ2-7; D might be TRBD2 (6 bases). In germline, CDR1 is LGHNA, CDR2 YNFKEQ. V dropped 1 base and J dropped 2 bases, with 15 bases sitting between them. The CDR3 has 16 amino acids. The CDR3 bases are TGTGCCAGCAGCCAAGGCGGCGCAGCGGGCACCTACGAGCAGTACTTC. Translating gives CASSQGGAAGTYEQYF.

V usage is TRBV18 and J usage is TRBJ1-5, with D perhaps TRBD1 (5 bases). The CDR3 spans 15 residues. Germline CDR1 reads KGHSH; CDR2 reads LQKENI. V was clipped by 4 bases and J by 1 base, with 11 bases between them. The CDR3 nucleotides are TGTGCCAGCTCACTCGACGGACAAAGCAATCAGCCCCAGCATTTT. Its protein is CASSLDGQSNQPQHF.

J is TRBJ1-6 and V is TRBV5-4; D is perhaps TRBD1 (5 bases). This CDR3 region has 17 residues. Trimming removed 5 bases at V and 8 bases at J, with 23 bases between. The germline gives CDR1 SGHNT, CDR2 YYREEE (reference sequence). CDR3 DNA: TGTGCCAGCAGTTTCATGGGGGGAGGCGGCCTCCATTCACCCCTCCACTTT. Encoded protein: CASSFMGGGGLHSPLHF.

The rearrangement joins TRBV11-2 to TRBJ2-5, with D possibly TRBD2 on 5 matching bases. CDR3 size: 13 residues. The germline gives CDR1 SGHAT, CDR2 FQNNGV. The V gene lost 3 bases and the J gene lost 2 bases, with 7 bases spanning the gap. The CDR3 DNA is TGTGCCAGCAGCTTTGACTATCAAGAGACCCAGTACTTC. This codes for CASSFDYQETQYF.

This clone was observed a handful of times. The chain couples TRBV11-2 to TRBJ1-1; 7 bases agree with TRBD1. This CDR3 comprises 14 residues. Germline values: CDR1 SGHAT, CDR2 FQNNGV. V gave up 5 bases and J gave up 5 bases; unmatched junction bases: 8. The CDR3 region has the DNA TGTGCCAGCAGCCCCTACAGGGGAGAAACTGAAGCTTTCTTT. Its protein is CASSPYRGETEAFF.

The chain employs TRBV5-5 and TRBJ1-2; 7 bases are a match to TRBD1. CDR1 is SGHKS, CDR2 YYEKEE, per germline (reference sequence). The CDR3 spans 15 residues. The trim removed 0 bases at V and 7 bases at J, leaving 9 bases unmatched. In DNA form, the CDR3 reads TGTGCCAGCAGCTTGGTTTTTAGGGGGCCCTCTGGCTACACCTTC. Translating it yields CASSLVFRGPSGYTF.

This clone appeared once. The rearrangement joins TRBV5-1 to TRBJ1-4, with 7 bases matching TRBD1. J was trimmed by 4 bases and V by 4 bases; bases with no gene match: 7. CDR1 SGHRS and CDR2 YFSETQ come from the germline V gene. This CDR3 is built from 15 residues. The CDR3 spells CASSRDRARNEKLFF. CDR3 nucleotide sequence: TGCGCCAGCAGCCGTGACAGGGCCCGTAATGAAAAACTGTTTTTT.

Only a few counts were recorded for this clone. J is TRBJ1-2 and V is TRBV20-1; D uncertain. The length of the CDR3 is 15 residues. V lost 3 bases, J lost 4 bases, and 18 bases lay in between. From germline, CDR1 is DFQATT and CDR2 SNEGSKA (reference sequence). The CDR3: CSASLGRRLGYGYTF. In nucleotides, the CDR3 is TGCAGTGCTAGTCTGGGAAGACGGTTGGGCTATGGCTACACCTTC.

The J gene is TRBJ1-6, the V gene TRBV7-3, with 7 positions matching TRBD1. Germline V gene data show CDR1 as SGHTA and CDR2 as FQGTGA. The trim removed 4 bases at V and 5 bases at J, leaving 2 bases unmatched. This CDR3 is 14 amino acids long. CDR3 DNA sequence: TGTGCCAGCAGCTCAGGGGGGAATAATTCACCCCTCCACTTT. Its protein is CASSSGGNNSPLHF.

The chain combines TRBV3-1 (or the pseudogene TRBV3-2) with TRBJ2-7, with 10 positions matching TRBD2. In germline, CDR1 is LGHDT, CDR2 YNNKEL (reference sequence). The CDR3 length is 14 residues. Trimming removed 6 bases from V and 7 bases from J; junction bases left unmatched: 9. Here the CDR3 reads CASRPAGGQREQYF. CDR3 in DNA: TGTGCCAGCAGACCAGCGGGGGGGCAGCGGGAGCAGTACTTC.

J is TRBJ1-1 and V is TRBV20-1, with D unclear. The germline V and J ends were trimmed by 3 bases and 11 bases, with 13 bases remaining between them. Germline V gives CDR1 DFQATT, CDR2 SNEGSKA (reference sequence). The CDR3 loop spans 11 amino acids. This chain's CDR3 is CSASGPGLAFF. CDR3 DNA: TGCAGTGCTAGTGGGCCGGGGTTGGCTTTCTTT.

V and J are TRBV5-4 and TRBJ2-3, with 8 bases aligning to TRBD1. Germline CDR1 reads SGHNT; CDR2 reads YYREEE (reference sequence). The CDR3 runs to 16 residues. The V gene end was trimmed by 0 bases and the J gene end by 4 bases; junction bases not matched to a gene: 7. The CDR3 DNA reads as TGTGCCAGCAGCTTGGATAGGACAGGGAATCCAGATACGCAGTATTTT. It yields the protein CASSLDRTGNPDTQYF.

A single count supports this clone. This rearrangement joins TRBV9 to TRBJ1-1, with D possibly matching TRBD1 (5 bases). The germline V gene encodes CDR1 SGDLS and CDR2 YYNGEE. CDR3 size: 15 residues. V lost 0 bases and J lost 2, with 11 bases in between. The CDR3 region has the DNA TGTGCCAGCAGCGTAGGGCGTCAGGGTAACACTGAAGCTTTCTTT. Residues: CASSVGRQGNTEAFF.

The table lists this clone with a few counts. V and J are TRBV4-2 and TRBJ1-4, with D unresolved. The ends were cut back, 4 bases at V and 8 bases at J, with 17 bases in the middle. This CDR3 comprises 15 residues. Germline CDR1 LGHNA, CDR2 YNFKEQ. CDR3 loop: CASSPSGGPGEKLFF. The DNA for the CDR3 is TGTGCCAGCAGCCCTTCGGGTGGCCCTGGGGAAAAACTGTTTTTT.

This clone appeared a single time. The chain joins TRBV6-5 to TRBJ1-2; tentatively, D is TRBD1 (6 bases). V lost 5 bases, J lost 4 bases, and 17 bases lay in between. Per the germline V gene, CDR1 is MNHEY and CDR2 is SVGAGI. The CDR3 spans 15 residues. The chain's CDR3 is CASSRQTTGIYGYTF. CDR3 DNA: TGTGCCAGCAGTCGCCAGACTACAGGGATCTATGGCTACACCTTC.

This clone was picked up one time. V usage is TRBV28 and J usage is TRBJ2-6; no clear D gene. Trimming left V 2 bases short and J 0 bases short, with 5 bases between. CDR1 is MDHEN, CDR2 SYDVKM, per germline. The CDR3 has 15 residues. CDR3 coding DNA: TGTGCCAGCAGTTTAATAGCCTCTGGGGCCAACGTCCTGACTTTC. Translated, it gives CASSLIASGANVLTF.

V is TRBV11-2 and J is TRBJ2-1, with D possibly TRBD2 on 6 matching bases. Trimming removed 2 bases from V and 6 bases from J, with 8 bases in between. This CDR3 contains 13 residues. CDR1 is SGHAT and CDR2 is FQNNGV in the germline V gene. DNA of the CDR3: TGTGCCAGCAGCTTATCGACTAGCAATGAGCAGTTCTTC. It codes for CASSLSTSNEQFF.

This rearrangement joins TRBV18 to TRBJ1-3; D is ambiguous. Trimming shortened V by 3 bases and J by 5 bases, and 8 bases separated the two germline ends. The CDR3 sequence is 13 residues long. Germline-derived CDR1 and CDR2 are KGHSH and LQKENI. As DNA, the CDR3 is TGTGCCAGCTCACCGGACGGGAGAAACACCATATATTTT. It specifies CASSPDGRNTIYF. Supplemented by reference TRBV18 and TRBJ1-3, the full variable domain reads NAGVMQNPRHLVRRRGQEARLRCSPMKGHSHVYWYRQLPEEGLKFMVYLQKENIIDESGMPKERFSAEFPKEGPSILRIQQVVRGDSAAYFCASSPDGRNTIYFGEGSWLTVV.